This TCR beta chain was obtained from a study of T cell responses to AZD1222 COVID-19 vaccine. Study conclusions and caveats: Only a handful of AZD1222 recipients were seropositive at baseline.

The germline CDR1 and CDR2 sequences are LNHNV and YYDKDF (reference sequence). The CDR3 contains 12 residues. Trimming stripped 0 bases from V and 7 bases from J, with 3 bases between. Profiled with immunoSEQ multiplex PCR; TCRdb holds only in-frame clones, not every one. The sample includes about 100,000 clones, about nine tenths of them seen just once. In this sample, this clone turned up once. What it binds is unknown. The J gene is TRBJ2-2, the V gene TRBV15; D gene ambiguous. This clonotype was sampled from an adult in good health. Sample: peripheral blood, taken on day 0 of AZD1222 vaccination. The CDR3 sequence is CATSREFGELFF. The CDR3 region has the DNA TGTGCCACCAGCAGAGAGTTCGGGGAGCTGTTTTTT.